A single sample is the source of the 5 T cell receptor beta chains below, sequenced in a study of blood T cell repertoires in COVID-19. The assay was immunoSEQ multiplex PCR, and TCRdb's table has in-frame clones only and misses some. The sample contains around 320,000 clones, 90% of which appear only once. The sequenced sample was PBMCs or T cells enriched from blood (not recorded which). The receptors stem from a woman between 18 and 30 years old with acute COVID-19.

This clone was counted a few times. The CDR3: CASSVDGREEETQYF. As DNA, the CDR3 is TGTGCCAGCAGCGTAGACGGGCGGGAGGAAGAGACCCAGTACTTC. The chain recombines TRBV9 with TRBJ2-5, with 8 positions matching TRBD2. This CDR3 contains 15 residues. The V and J ends lost 0 bases and 3 bases, in that order; junction bases with no gene match: 4. Germline V gene data show CDR1 as SGDLS and CDR2 as YYNGEE.

As regards this clone: This specimen includes other DNA sequences encoding the same CDR3. The chain recombines TRBV12-3 or TRBV12-4 with TRBJ2-2; D is unclear. V gave up 2 bases and J gave up 1 base, with 2 bases separating them. The CDR3 spans 13 residues. The CDR3 nucleotides read TGTGCCAGCAGTTTACAGAACACCGGGGAGCTGTTTTTT. Its translation: CASSLQNTGELFF.

V gene TRBV5-1 combines with J gene TRBJ2-6; tentatively, D is TRBD1 (6 bases). The CDR3 totals 15 residues. V was shortened by 4 bases and J by 2 bases, with 10 bases between the two germline ends. The germline CDR1 and CDR2 sequences are SGHRS and YFSETQ. The CDR3 loop reads CASSPRQAGANVLTF. The CDR3 DNA sequence: TGCGCCAGCAGCCCTAGACAGGCTGGGGCCAACGTCCTGACTTTC.

This clone was counted between two and nine times. V is TRBV5-1 and J is TRBJ1-1, with D perhaps matching TRBD1 (6 bases). Trimming left V 7 bases short and J 6 bases short, with 16 bases between. The CDR3 runs 13 residues. Germline V gene sequence: CDR1 SGHRS, CDR2 YFSETQ. CDR3 region: CASRTGPGAEAFF. CDR3 DNA sequence: TGCGCCAGCCGAACGGGGCCAGGGGCTGAAGCTTTCTTT.

V is TRBV5-1 and J is TRBJ2-5; tentative D call: TRBD1 (5 bases). The length of the CDR3 is 14 residues. Deletions cut 0 bases from V and 2 bases from J, with 8 bases between. CDR1 is SGHRS and CDR2 is YFSETQ in the germline V gene. The CDR3 DNA reads as TGCGCCAGCAGCTTGGAGGGGATTCAAGAGACCCAGTACTTC. It translates to CASSLEGIQETQYF.